One and the same sample provided the 30 T cell receptor beta chains below, sequenced in a study of metastatic and nonmetastatic thyroid tumors. Patients had received no treatment of any kind before thyroid surgery. Using MiXCR, TCRdb reanalyzed the PCR reads. The table records tens of thousands of clones, 15% to 19% of them present only once. Sequenced input: blood. The receptors stem from a female donor with papillary thyroid cancer or a benign thyroid nodule (not recorded which). Some clones in this sample may be carry-over from other donors' samples.

The chain employs TRBV30 and TRBJ2-7; D is undetermined. The CDR3 is 12 residues long. CDR1 and CDR2 from the germline V gene are GTSNPN and SVGIG (reference sequence). Trimming took off 7 bases at V and 0 bases at J, with 10 bases between the two ends. CDR3 bases: TGTGCCTTCTACAGATCCTCCTACGAGCAGTACTTC. Amino acids: CAFYRSSYEQYF.

This clone was observed at least ten times. The rearrangement links TRBV7-3 to TRBJ1-2; 8 nucleotides match TRBD1. The CDR3 length is 13 residues. Trimming cost V 5 bases and J 8 bases; bases outside gene matches: 7. Germline lookup yields CDR1 SGHTA and CDR2 FQGTGA. DNA for the CDR3: TGTGCCAGCAGCGCGCAGGGGGCTGAAGGCTACACCTTC. Residues: CASSAQGAEGYTF.

The chain joins TRBV20-1 to TRBJ2-1; 8 nucleotides match TRBD1. This CDR3 has 15 amino acids. The V segment lost 3 bases and the J segment 2 bases; nucleotides outside the gene matches: 6. Germline V CDR1 and CDR2: DFQATT, SNEGSKA (reference sequence). CDR3 loop: CSARATGAAYNEQFF. In DNA form, the CDR3 reads TGCAGTGCTAGGGCGACAGGGGCGGCCTACAATGAGCAGTTCTTC.

This clone has a handful of counts. The chain links TRBV20-1 to TRBJ2-1, with D perhaps being TRBD1 or TRBD2 (5 bases each). Trimming shortened V by 5 bases and J by 5 bases, and 13 bases separated the two germline ends. The length of the CDR3 is 13 residues. Germline V lookup: CDR1 DFQATT, CDR2 SNEGSKA (reference sequence). The CDR3 loop reads CSADRGVNNEQFF. The CDR3 region has the DNA TGCAGTGCTGACAGAGGGGTTAACAATGAGCAGTTCTTC.

The table lists this clone with many counts. The chain links TRBV5-4 to TRBJ1-4; 10 bases are a match to TRBD1. Germline trimming cut 3 bases from V and 5 bases from J; bases unmatched to any gene: 7. The V gene's germline CDR1 is SGHNT and CDR2 YYREEE (reference sequence). The CDR3 covers 16 residues. CDR3 bases: TGTGCCAGCAGCTCCGGCCGGACAGGGGGGAATGAAAAACTGTTTTTT. Translating gives CASSSGRTGGNEKLFF.

Points on this clone: A read error may be the cause here, since a much bigger clone is one base away. The same CDR3 also results from other DNA sequences found in this sample. V is TRBV18 and J is TRBJ2-2; no reliable D call. V lost 1 base to trimming and J lost 6 bases, with 9 bases between them. In germline, CDR1 is KGHSH, CDR2 LQKENI. This CDR3 has 14 amino acids. The CDR3 here is CASSPQVVAGELFF. The CDR3 nucleotides are TGTGCCAGCTCACCACAGGTTGTCGCCGGGGAGCTGTTTTTT.

This clone was detected ten times or more. This rearrangement joins TRBV12-5 to TRBJ1-3, with D possibly TRBD1 on 6 matching bases. CDR1 is LGHNT and CDR2 is FRNRAP in the germline V gene. The CDR3 is made up of 14 amino acids. Trimming took 4 bases from V and 5 from J, leaving 12 bases between them. In DNA, the CDR3 is TGTGCTAGTGGTTGGGGGGACACGCGAAACACCATATATTTT. It translates to CASGWGDTRNTIYF.

Regarding this clone: A much larger clone lies a single base off, so this may be a read error. The chain recombines TRBV4-2 with TRBJ1-4; 9 bases are shared with TRBD1. The CDR3 spans 16 residues. Looked up from germline, CDR1 is LGHNA and CDR2 is YNFKEQ. The CDR3 coding sequence is TGTGCCAGCAGCCAAGATCTAGGACAGGGGAGTGAAAACCTGTTTTTT. Translated: CASSQDLGQGSENLFF.

This clone was found many times. The chain couples TRBV5-1 to TRBJ2-5, with 7 nucleotides matching TRBD2. V was pared by 0 bases and J by 1 base, with 6 bases of the junction left unmatched. This CDR3 is built from 16 residues. Germline CDR1 and CDR2: SGHRS and YFSETQ. This chain's CDR3 is CASSLVASGVQETQYF. CDR3 coding DNA: TGCGCCAGCAGCTTGGTTGCTAGCGGAGTCCAAGAGACCCAGTACTTC.

The chain has TRBV20-1 and TRBJ2-7, with 12 bases that match TRBD2. Germline-derived CDR1 and CDR2 are DFQATT and SNEGSKA (reference sequence). The V segment lost 7 bases and the J segment 0 bases; nucleotides outside the gene matches: 13. The CDR3 consists of 17 residues. The CDR3 is CSVPSRGLAGSSYEQYF. In DNA, the CDR3 is TGCAGTGTCCCGAGCCGAGGACTAGCGGGAAGCTCCTACGAGCAGTACTTC.

This clone counts as medium-sized. V and J are TRBV27 and TRBJ1-4; D is ambiguous. This CDR3 is built from 14 residues. Germline values: CDR1 MNHEY, CDR2 SMNVEV (reference sequence). Deletions cut 7 bases from V and 0 bases from J, with 9 bases between. The DNA of the CDR3 is TGTGCCAGCACCTCGGGCGCAACTAATGAAAAACTGTTTTTT. It codes for CASTSGATNEKLFF.

This clone was recorded many times. The chain links TRBV9 to TRBJ1-3; D gene uncertain. V was pared by 1 base and J by 1 base, with 3 bases between. The CDR3 sequence is 13 residues long. The germline V gene encodes CDR1 SGDLS and CDR2 YYNGEE. The CDR3 bases are TGTGCCAGCAGCGTATCTTCTGGAAACACCATATATTTT. Translated, it gives CASSVSSGNTIYF.

This chain links TRBV28 with TRBJ2-3; weak D call: TRBD2 (5 bases). CDR1 and CDR2 from the germline V gene are MDHEN and SYDVKM. Trimming cost V 3 bases and J 4 bases, with 5 bases left between them. The CDR3 runs to 12 residues. CDR3 bases: TGTGCCAGCAGTTTGGGAGCAGATACGCAGTATTTT. Translation: CASSLGADTQYF.

This clone was recorded many times. This rearrangement joins TRBV14 to TRBJ1-3; tentatively, D is TRBD1 (6 bases). Germline assignment: CDR1 SGHDN and CDR2 FVKESK. Trimming removed 4 bases from V and 4 bases from J, with 11 bases in between. This CDR3 is built from 14 residues. CDR3 sequence: CASSPPGQGNTIYF. As DNA, the CDR3 is TGTGCCAGCAGCCCTCCGGGACAAGGAAACACCATATATTTT.

The chain recombines TRBV18 with TRBJ2-1, with TRBD1 identical over 7 bases. Germline trimming cut 3 bases from V and 15 bases from J; bases unmatched to any gene: 11. Germline CDR1 reads KGHSH; CDR2 reads LQKENI. This CDR3 has 13 amino acids. CDR3 residues: CASSPGQTRLRFF. The CDR3 DNA is TGTGCCAGCTCACCGGGACAGACCCGTCTTCGGTTCTTC.

This clone was seen repeatedly, ten times or more. The gene calls are TRBV12-3 or TRBV12-4 and TRBJ2-3; no definite D call. Trimming left V 6 bases short and J 2 bases short, with 21 bases between. The CDR3 loop spans 17 amino acids. The CDR3 bases are TGTGCCAGCAGCTATCACCTTCGAATCCCGGACACAGATACGCAGTATTTT. This sequence encodes CASSYHLRIPDTDTQYF.

This clone was found many times. DNA of the CDR3: TGTGCCAGCAGGAAGGGCGGGAGTGAGACCCAGTACTTC. This gives the protein CASRKGGSETQYF. V and J are TRBV7-9 and TRBJ2-5, with 7 bases lining up with TRBD2. CDR1 SEHNR and CDR2 FQNEAQ come from the germline V gene (reference sequence). V gave up 6 bases and J gave up 5 bases; unmatched junction bases: 6. This CDR3 is 13 amino acids long.

This clone was counted at least ten times. This rearrangement joins TRBV20-1 to TRBJ2-5; 9 nucleotides line up with TRBD2. CDR3 length: 17 amino acids. CDR1 and CDR2 from the germline V gene are DFQATT and SNEGSKA (reference sequence). V dropped 0 bases and J dropped 4; count of bases not matched to a gene: 12. The CDR3 coding sequence is TGCAGTGCTAGAGACCTACCGGGACTAGCAACCGGAGAGACCCAGTACTTC. This gives the protein CSARDLPGLATGETQYF.

This clone showed up many times. This chain uses TRBV9 with TRBJ2-5, with 8 bases lining up with TRBD1. Germline CDR1 reads SGDLS; CDR2 reads YYNGEE. J was trimmed by 2 bases and V by 1 base; bases with no gene match: 7. The CDR3 extends over 16 amino acids. CDR3 sequence (DNA): TGTGCCAGCAGCGTATGGGGACAGGCTAAACAAGAGACCCAGTACTTC. It encodes CASSVWGQAKQETQYF.

This clone is labeled medium-sized. This chain joins TRBV6-1 and TRBJ1-3, with TRBD1 as a possible D gene (5 bases). The V gene's germline CDR1 is MNHNS and CDR2 SASEGT. Deletions cut 5 bases from V and 0 bases from J, with 11 bases between. The CDR3 is 15 residues long. The CDR3 region is CASSKGVGSGNTIYF. In DNA form, the CDR3 reads TGTGCCAGCAGTAAAGGGGTCGGCTCTGGAAACACCATATATTTT.

This clone was picked up many times. The chain has TRBV18 and TRBJ1-2; D unresolved. Germline V gene lookup returns CDR1 KGHSH and CDR2 LQKENI. CDR3 size: 13 residues. Trimming shortened V by 3 bases and J by 8 bases, and 13 bases separated the two germline ends. The CDR3 DNA sequence: TGTGCCAGCTCACCGCCGGGAAGGTACGGCTACACCTTC. Protein sequence: CASSPPGRYGYTF.

This clone was counted at least ten times. The V gene is TRBV10-2, the J gene TRBJ2-3; a weak D match, TRBD2 (6 bases). The CDR3 is 14 amino acids. Germline CDR1 is WSHSY and CDR2 is SAAADI. V lost 7 bases to trimming and J lost 2 bases, with 13 bases between them. The CDR3 DNA follows: TGCGCCAGCAATAACGGGGGTGACACAGATACGCAGTATTTT. Residues: CASNNGGDTDTQYF.

The sample holds many counts of this clone. This may come from a read error, since a much larger clone is one base off. This chain links TRBV10-3 with TRBJ1-6; no reliable D call. Deletions cut 4 bases from V and 7 bases from J, with 11 bases between. The length of the CDR3 is 14 residues. In germline, CDR1 is ENHRY, CDR2 SYGVKD. The CDR3 loop is CAISAGIGNSPLHF. CDR3 bases: TGTGCCATCAGTGCGGGGATAGGGAATTCACCCCTCCACTTT.

The chain is built from TRBV19 and TRBJ2-5, with D tentatively TRBD2 (7 bases). Looked up from germline, CDR1 is LNHDA and CDR2 is SQIVND (reference sequence). V was trimmed by 5 bases and J by 5 bases, leaving 15 bases between them. The CDR3 consists of 14 residues. CDR3 bases: TGTGCCAGTAGTTTGGCGGGGGCCAAGGAGACCCAGTACTTC. This codes for CASSLAGAKETQYF. The whole variable domain, filled in from reference TRBV19 and TRBJ2-5, reads DGGITQSPKYLFRKEGQNVTLSCEQNLNHDAMYWYRQDPGQGLRLIYYSQIVNDFQKGDIAEGYSVSREKKESFPLTVTSAQKNPTAFYLCASSLAGAKETQYFGPGTRLLVL.

This clone appeared many times. This chain links TRBV10-3 with TRBJ2-2; tentative D call: TRBD2 (6 bases). CDR3 length: 16 residues. V lost 1 base to trimming and J lost 6 bases, with 15 bases between them. CDR1 is ENHRY and CDR2 is SYGVKD in the germline V gene. CDR3 coding DNA: TGTGCCATCAGTGAGTACGGCGGGATTACCGCCGGGGAGCTGTTTTTT. Translating it yields CAISEYGGITAGELFF.

There are a few counts of this clone. The V gene is TRBV6-5, the J gene TRBJ1-5, with unresolved D. In germline, CDR1 is MNHEY, CDR2 SVGAGI. V shed 4 bases and J shed 2 bases, with 12 bases lying between them. The CDR3 runs to 15 residues. Here the CDR3 reads CASSSSIEGNQPQHF. The CDR3 DNA reads as TGTGCCAGCAGTTCATCCATCGAGGGCAATCAGCCCCAGCATTTT.

This clone occurred many times. The chain employs TRBV2 and TRBJ1-1, with D possibly being TRBD1 (6 bases). Germline CDR1 is SNHLY and CDR2 is FYNNEI. V lost 7 bases and J lost 4, with 13 bases in between. CDR3 length equals 13 residues. CDR3 region: CASNHVQGTEAFF. In nucleotides, the CDR3 is TGTGCCAGCAATCACGTACAGGGCACTGAAGCTTTCTTT. Full variable domain (remainder filled in from reference TRBV2 and TRBJ1-1): EPEVTQTPSHQVTQMGQEVILRCVPISNHLYFYWYRQILGQKVEFLVSFYNNEISEKSEIFDDQFSVERPDGSNFTLKIRSTKLEDSAMYFCASNHVQGTEAFFGQGTRLTVV.

The V call is TRBV6-1, the J call TRBJ2-7; 9 nucleotides line up with TRBD1. The ends lost 7 bases at V and 2 bases at J; junction bases unmatched: 6. The CDR3 runs to 14 residues. Germline V gene lookup returns CDR1 MNHNS and CDR2 SASEGT. The CDR3: CASTRDRVTYEQYF. The CDR3 DNA reads TGTGCCAGCACAAGGGACAGGGTAACCTACGAGCAGTACTTC.

This clone is judged medium-sized. The V and J genes are TRBV28 and TRBJ2-7, with 8 bases aligning to TRBD2. The CDR3 consists of 15 residues. Germline V gives CDR1 MDHEN, CDR2 SYDVKM. V lost 5 bases to trimming and J lost 1 base; unmatched junction nucleotides: 7. As DNA, the CDR3 is TGTGCCAGCAGTCGGGTTAGCGGGGAGTCCTACGAGCAGTACTTC. Translated: CASSRVSGESYEQYF.

As concerns this clone: An end of the junction differs from the germline gene, which may be a read error. The chain links TRBV6-5 to TRBJ2-2; a weak D match, TRBD1 (5 bases). Per germline, CDR1 MNHEY and CDR2 SVGAGI. This CDR3 spans 14 amino acids. This chain's CDR3 is CASGLTVNNGELFF. The CDR3 DNA sequence: TGTGCCAGCGGTTTGACAGTGAACAACGGGGAGCTGTTTTTT.